Below, 20 T cell receptor beta chains from the same sample are listed, as sequenced in a study of shared clonotypes between healthy human individuals. The table came from immunoSEQ multiplex PCR; TCRdb's copy has only in-frame clones and leaves some out. The sample comprises 950,000 to 1,300,000 clones, 65% to 75% of which are singletons, and about 1.5% rests with the top ten. The sequenced material came from memory CD4+ T cells sorted from blood. As for subset: CD45RA-negative fraction. These receptor sequences come from a man between 18 and 35 years old in good health.

In this sample, this clone turned up once. The CDR3 coding sequence is TGTGCCAGCAGCTTAACCAGGGAGGAAAAACTGTTTTTT. Protein: CASSLTREEKLFF. This rearrangement joins TRBV7-8 to TRBJ1-4, with D maybe TRBD1 (5 bases). This CDR3 is built from 13 residues. The V gene lost 2 bases and the J gene lost 8 bases, with 9 bases spanning the gap. Germline CDR1 reads SGHVS; CDR2 reads FQNEAQ.

Here the CDR3 reads CASSLGTGKTTEAFF. The CDR3 coding sequence is TGTGCCAGCAGCTTAGGGACAGGGAAGACCACTGAAGCTTTCTTT. This chain links TRBV7-2 with TRBJ1-1, with 8 bases identical to TRBD1. V shed 1 base, J shed 4 bases, and the junction held 5 bases outside the gene matches. This CDR3 has 15 residues. Germline V CDR1 and CDR2: SGHTA, FQGNSA.

This rearrangement joins TRBV20-1 to TRBJ2-7, with 7 bases that match TRBD1. Germline CDR1 and CDR2: DFQATT and SNEGSKA (reference sequence). V shed 7 bases and J 5 bases; nucleotides not matched to a gene: 5. The CDR3 loop spans 11 amino acids. CDR3 amino acids: CSVTTGNEQYF. CDR3 DNA sequence: TGCAGTGTTACGACAGGGAACGAGCAGTACTTC.

The chain couples TRBV25-1 to TRBJ2-5; D is perhaps TRBD2 (5 bases). This CDR3 spans 12 amino acids. Germline CDR1 is MGHDK and CDR2 is SYGVNS. V lost 3 bases to trimming and J lost 11 bases, with 13 bases between them. For the CDR3, the DNA is TGTGCCAGCAGTGAGTCTGTTTCGGGGCAGTACTTC. This gives the protein CASSESVSGQYF.

The chain uses TRBV5-1 and TRBJ2-6; D is perhaps TRBD1 (5 bases). Per germline, CDR1 SGHRS and CDR2 YFSETQ. Deletions cut 0 bases from V and 0 bases from J, with 7 bases between. This CDR3 contains 16 residues. The CDR3 nucleotides read TGCGCCAGCAGCTTGGCCGACAGCTCTGGGGCCAACGTCCTGACTTTC. Translating gives CASSLADSSGANVLTF.

The V gene is TRBV6-6, the J gene TRBJ2-1; D is undetermined. Germline assignment: CDR1 MNHNY and CDR2 SVGAGI (reference sequence). V shed 6 bases and J shed 7 bases, with 19 bases lying between them. The CDR3 totals 15 residues. The chain's CDR3 is CASRRGVISGNEQFF. The CDR3 DNA follows: TGTGCCAGCAGACGCGGCGTTATTAGTGGGAATGAGCAGTTCTTC.

This clone was detected only a few times. The gene calls are TRBV9 and TRBJ1-1, with no clear D. This CDR3 contains 19 residues. Germline values: CDR1 SGDLS, CDR2 YYNGEE. V shed 3 bases and J shed 0 bases, with 24 bases lying between them. This CDR3 is CASSAAGRPEAHLNTEAFF. CDR3 DNA sequence: TGTGCCAGCAGCGCCGCGGGGAGGCCCGAGGCCCACCTGAACACTGAAGCTTTCTTT. The full variable domain, in which reference TRBV9 and TRBJ1-1 provide the parts outside the CDR3, is DSGVTQTPKHLITATGQRVTLRCSPRSGDLSVYWYQQSLDQGLQFLIQYYNGEERAKGNILERFSAQQFPDLHSELNLSSLELGDSALYFCASSAAGRPEAHLNTEAFFGQGTRLTVV.

The rearrangement links TRBV6-4 to TRBJ2-2; unclear D gene. CDR1 MRHNA and CDR2 SNTAGT come from the germline V gene. The V and J ends lost 4 bases and 5 bases respectively, with 11 bases between them. The CDR3 has 14 amino acids. The CDR3 nucleotides are TGTGCCAGCAGTGGGACGGTGGGGACCGGGGAGCTGTTTTTT. Amino acids: CASSGTVGTGELFF.

The chain uses TRBV6-6 and TRBJ2-7; 11 positions match TRBD2. Germline CDR1 and CDR2: MNHNY and SVGAGI (reference sequence). V trimming: 4 bases; J trimming: 3 bases; junction bases outside the gene matches: 5. This CDR3 comprises 15 residues. The CDR3 DNA sequence: TGTGCCAGCAGTTCCGCGACTAGCGGGGTCTACGAGCAGTACTTC. Its protein is CASSSATSGVYEQYF.

V and J are TRBV29-1 and TRBJ1-2, with D perhaps TRBD1 (6 bases). The germline V gene has CDR1 SQVTM and CDR2 ANQGSEA. V shed 3 bases and J shed 2 bases, with 16 bases lying between them. CDR3 length: 15 residues. Here the CDR3 DNA reads TGCAGCGTTGATTATCCCGGACAGCCGAACTATGGCTACACCTTC. This translates into CSVDYPGQPNYGYTF.

The chain couples TRBV19 to TRBJ1-4, with D hard to call. Germline V gene sequence: CDR1 LNHDA, CDR2 SQIVND (reference sequence). The V end lost 5 bases, the J end lost 3 bases, and 13 bases lay between the germline ends. This CDR3 has 15 residues. The CDR3 loop is CASSPPAGANEKLFF. For the CDR3, the DNA is TGTGCCAGTAGTCCCCCGGCCGGGGCTAATGAAAAACTGTTTTTT.

CDR3 DNA sequence: TGCGCCAGCAGCTTGGGGGCCGGACAGGCTGAAGCTTTCTTT. Translated, it gives CASSLGAGQAEAFF. The rearrangement uses TRBV5-1 and TRBJ1-1, with 7 bases fitting TRBD1. The CDR3 totals 14 residues. Per germline, CDR1 SGHRS and CDR2 YFSETQ. V trimming: 0 bases; J trimming: 6 bases; junction bases outside the gene matches: 5.

V usage is TRBV5-1 and J usage is TRBJ2-1; D is unresolved. The CDR3 consists of 13 residues. In germline, CDR1 is SGHRS, CDR2 YFSETQ. V was shortened by 4 bases and J by 0 bases, with 5 bases between the two germline ends. The chain's CDR3 is CASSPGSYNEQFF. The CDR3, as DNA: TGCGCCAGCAGCCCCGGCTCCTACAATGAGCAGTTCTTC. The entire variable domain, with the rest obtained from reference TRBV5-1 and TRBJ2-1, is as follows: KAGVTQTPRYLIKTRGQQVTLSCSPISGHRSVSWYQQTPGQGLQFLFEYFSETQRNKGNFPGRFSGRQFSNSRSEMNVSTLELGDSALYLCASSPGSYNEQFFGPGTRLTVL.

To note about this clone: In the same sample, other DNA sequences code for this CDR3. The V and J genes are TRBV10-3 and TRBJ2-5, with D perhaps assigned TRBD1 or TRBD2 (5 bases each). V was trimmed by 4 bases and J by 4 bases, leaving 10 bases between them. This CDR3 region has 13 residues. CDR1 and CDR2 (germline): ENHRY, SYGVKD. The chain's CDR3 is CAISGGAGETQYF. DNA of the CDR3: TGTGCCATCAGTGGGGGCGCGGGAGAGACCCAGTACTTC.

The chain recombines TRBV19 with TRBJ2-7; D is possibly TRBD2 (6 bases). V lost 4 bases, J lost 7 bases, and 17 bases lay in between. The CDR3 has 14 amino acids. Germline CDR1 and CDR2: LNHDA and SQIVND (reference sequence). For the CDR3, the DNA is TGTGCCAGTAGTAACGGGACTCCCGAGGGAGAGCAGTACTTC. This sequence encodes CASSNGTPEGEQYF. The variable domain in full, with the rest retrieved from reference TRBV19 and TRBJ2-7, is DGGITQSPKYLFRKEGQNVTLSCEQNLNHDAMYWYRQDPGQGLRLIYYSQIVNDFQKGDIAEGYSVSREKKESFPLTVTSAQKNPTAFYLCASSNGTPEGEQYFGPGTRLTVT.

The chain is built from TRBV16 and TRBJ1-2, with a possible D match to TRBD1 (5 bases). Germline loops: CDR1 KGHSY, CDR2 FQNENV. The CDR3 runs to 13 residues. Trimming removed 2 bases at V and 3 bases at J, with 7 bases between. The DNA for the CDR3 is TGTGCCAGCAGCCAAGGGACGGACTATGGCTACACCTTC. Translation: CASSQGTDYGYTF.

In its sample, this clone was seen many times. V and J are TRBV7-6 and TRBJ1-4; tentatively, D is TRBD1 (6 bases). The CDR3 covers 14 residues. Germline lookup yields CDR1 SGHVS and CDR2 FNYEAQ. Trimming took 5 bases from V and 3 from J, leaving 10 bases between them. CDR3: CASSQQGSNEKLFF. The CDR3 nucleotides are TGTGCCAGCAGCCAACAGGGATCTAATGAAAAACTGTTTTTT.

This clone was seen just once. J is TRBJ2-6 and V is TRBV19; TRBD1 agrees at 7 bases. The germline gives CDR1 LNHDA, CDR2 SQIVND (reference sequence). The CDR3 sequence is 15 residues long. V lost 6 bases and J lost 2; bases outside the gene matches: 4. In DNA, the CDR3 is TGTGCCAGTAGCCGGACAGGACCTGGGGCCAACGTCCTGACTTTC. Its protein is CASSRTGPGANVLTF. Full variable domain (remainder filled in from reference TRBV19 and TRBJ2-6): DGGITQSPKYLFRKEGQNVTLSCEQNLNHDAMYWYRQDPGQGLRLIYYSQIVNDFQKGDIAEGYSVSREKKESFPLTVTSAQKNPTAFYLCASSRTGPGANVLTFGAGSRLTVL.

Regarding this clone: Other DNA sequences from this sample encode an identical CDR3 as well. The chain uses TRBV9 and TRBJ2-2; D uncertain. V lost 0 bases and J lost 5, with 2 bases in between. CDR3 length equals 12 residues. CDR1 is SGDLS, CDR2 YYNGEE, per germline. CDR3 residues: CASSVGTGELFF. CDR3 nucleotides: TGTGCCAGCAGCGTAGGGACCGGGGAGCTGTTTTTT. Supplemented by reference TRBV9 and TRBJ2-2, the full variable domain reads DSGVTQTPKHLITATGQRVTLRCSPRSGDLSVYWYQQSLDQGLQFLIQYYNGEERAKGNILERFSAQQFPDLHSELNLSSLELGDSALYFCASSVGTGELFFGEGSRLTVL.

The chain uses TRBV5-1 and TRBJ1-2; TRBD1 is a possible D gene (5 bases). The length of the CDR3 is 13 residues. V shed 3 bases and J shed 5 bases, with 11 bases lying between them. Per the germline V gene, CDR1 is SGHRS and CDR2 is YFSETQ. For the CDR3, the DNA is TGCGCCAGCAGCTCACCGGAGGGGTATGGCTACACCTTC. Its translation is CASSSPEGYGYTF.